This TCR beta chain was profiled in a study of cytomegalovirus exposure and HLA in healthy donors. A remark on this clone: Its antigen is unidentified.

Germline loops: CDR1 LNHDA, CDR2 SQIVND (reference sequence). The CDR3 has 15 residues. The V end was cut by 1 base, the J end by 4 bases, with 13 bases between. Study-level findings and limits: Later examination showed HLA-associated TCR beta chains had greater clonal expansion than equally common others. In a later analysis, an Asian-associated ancestry cluster reportedly showed fewer N-insertions than the approximately 640-donor mean. There were some public TCRs occurring in many donors, but most TCR sequences were rare.

Primers: 60 Vbeta forward and 13 Jbeta reverse. As originally analysed: In a later analysis, the count reached tens of millions of unique TCR beta chains, with roughly 12 million shared. Profiled with immunoSEQ multiplex PCR; TCRdb holds only in-frame clones, not every one. Clone size and V and J calls were adopted from that table, with D and trimming inferred from the DNA. The table lists nearly 200,000 clones, 77% of them singletons. The source of this sequence is a woman aged 25-40 years in good health and CMV-seropositive. Material for sequencing was PBMCs. The chain joins TRBV19 to TRBJ1-1; D perhaps matches TRBD1 (6 bases). CDR3 nucleotide sequence: TGTGCCAGTAGTATAGGGTATGTAGGGGGCACTGAAGCTTTCTTT. Translating gives CASSIGYVGGTEAFF.